The 19 T cell receptor beta chains below come from one sample, sequenced in a study of early T cells in non-severe SARS-CoV-2 infection. TCRdb reanalysed the 5' RACE reads using MiXCR and keeps one entry per CDR3 protein. The sample consists of approximately 49,000 distinct CDR3 sequences, 12% of them appearing once. Source material: whole blood. These receptors all stem from an adult who was a healthcare worker with PCR-confirmed SARS-CoV-2 infection or an uninfected control (not recorded which).

This clonotype appeared many times. J is TRBJ2-3 and V is TRBV6-4; possible D gene TRBD1, 6 bases. The V and J ends lost 0 bases and 4 bases respectively, with 8 bases between them. The CDR3 totals 14 residues. Germline values: CDR1 MRHNA, CDR2 SNTAGT. The CDR3 nucleotides read TGTGCCAGCAGTGACTCACAGGGCGCAGATACGCAGTATTTT. Its protein is CASSDSQGADTQYF.

In this sample, this clonotype turned up many times. CDR3 bases: TGTGCCAGCTCACCGGCTGAGTACGAGCAGTACTTC. Translated: CASSPAEYEQYF. The chain combines TRBV18 with TRBJ2-7; D uncertain. V lost 3 bases and J lost 4, with 7 bases in between. The germline V gene has CDR1 KGHSH and CDR2 LQKENI. The CDR3 is made up of 12 amino acids.

As regards this clonotype: Given a much more abundant clone one base away, this may be a read error. J is TRBJ2-1 and V is TRBV4-3; D not resolved. Looked up from germline, CDR1 is LGHNA and CDR2 is YSLEER. The CDR3 runs 15 residues. CDR3 sequence (DNA): TGCACCAGCAGCCAAGGATTAGCTGGAGTACATGAGCAGTTCTTC. It yields the protein CTSSQGLAGVHEQFF.

Only a few counts were recorded for this clonotype. The chain employs TRBV11-1 and TRBJ2-4; 7 positions match TRBD1. Germline assignment: CDR1 SGHAT and CDR2 FQDESV (reference sequence). The CDR3 covers 15 residues. V lost 4 bases and J lost 1; bases outside the gene matches: 4. CDR3 loop: CASSSQQGAKNIQYF. The CDR3 DNA reads as TGTGCCAGCAGCTCACAACAGGGGGCCAAAAACATTCAGTACTTC.

This clonotype was counted between two and nine times. The rearrangement links TRBV18 to TRBJ2-1, with TRBD2 as a possible D gene (7 bases). From germline, CDR1 is KGHSH and CDR2 LQKENI. Deletions cut 0 bases from V and 9 bases from J, with 18 bases between. CDR3 length: 16 amino acids. CDR3 sequence reads: CASSPPGSGGSGEQFF. Written as DNA, the CDR3 is TGTGCCAGCTCACCACCAGGATCGGGGGGCTCCGGTGAGCAGTTCTTC.

This clonotype was counted only a few times. V is TRBV11-3 and J is TRBJ2-4; D is unresolved. V lost 3 bases, J lost 2 bases, and 8 bases lay in between. Germline loops: CDR1 SGHNT, CDR2 YENEEA. CDR3 length: 14 amino acids. For the CDR3, the DNA is TGTGCCAGCAGCTTGGGTCCTACCAAAAACATTCAGTACTTC. Amino acids: CASSLGPTKNIQYF.

A remark on this clonotype: This could be a read error, since a much larger clone is one nucleotide away. The genes are TRBV28 and TRBJ2-4; D is perhaps TRBD2 (6 bases). This CDR3 has 13 residues. Looked up from germline, CDR1 is MDHEN and CDR2 is SYDVKM. CDR3 in amino acids: CAGRVTRRNIQYF. CDR3 nucleotides: TGTGCCGGCAGAGTGACTAGAAGAAACATTCAGTACTTC. Looking up the rest from reference TRBV28 and TRBJ2-4 gives the full variable domain: DVKVTQSSRYLVKRTGEKVFLECVQDMDHENMFWYRQDPGLGLRLIYFSYDVKMKEKGDIPEGYSVSREKKERFSLILESASTNQTSMYLCAGRVTRRNIQYFGAGTRLSVL.

The V and J genes are TRBV7-2 and TRBJ2-5, with TRBD1 as a possible D gene (5 bases). CDR1 and CDR2 from the germline V gene are SGHTA and FQGNSA. The V gene lost 0 bases and the J gene lost 2 bases, with 7 bases spanning the gap. There are 14 residues in the CDR3. This chain's CDR3 is CASSLAWTQETQYF. CDR3 DNA: TGTGCCAGCAGCTTAGCGTGGACACAAGAGACCCAGTACTTC.

There are many counts of this clonotype. V gene TRBV5-1 combines with J gene TRBJ2-1; 7 bases match TRBD2. V gave up 0 bases and J gave up 1 base; unmatched junction bases: 4. CDR1 and CDR2 (germline): SGHRS, YFSETQ. The CDR3 has 16 residues. CDR3 sequence: CASSLGSSGSYNEQFF. DNA for the CDR3: TGCGCCAGCAGCTTGGGTAGTAGCGGGTCCTACAATGAGCAGTTCTTC.

This clonotype occurred many times. Here the CDR3 reads CAIQTGTLPSGANVLTF. For the CDR3, the DNA is TGTGCCATCCAGACAGGGACCCTCCCCTCTGGGGCCAACGTCCTGACTTTC. This sequence joins TRBV28 and TRBJ2-6; 7 bases are a match to TRBD1. This CDR3 is built from 17 residues. CDR1 and CDR2 (germline): MDHEN, SYDVKM. With V trimmed by 10 bases and J by 0 bases, 12 bases remained unmatched.

This rearrangement joins TRBV7-2 to TRBJ1-2; 7 nucleotides line up with TRBD1. The V and J ends lost 5 bases and 0 bases, in that order; junction bases with no gene match: 12. There are 17 residues in the CDR3. Per germline, CDR1 SGHTA and CDR2 FQGNSA. CDR3 protein: CASSEGNRGTSNYGYTF. The CDR3 nucleotides are TGTGCCAGCAGCGAAGGGAACAGGGGTACCTCTAACTATGGCTACACCTTC.

The chain joins TRBV7-2 to TRBJ2-2, with TRBD2 matching 12 bases. CDR3 size: 17 residues. Germline V gene sequence: CDR1 SGHTA, CDR2 FQGNSA. The V gene end was trimmed by 2 bases and the J gene end by 5 bases; junction bases not matched to a gene: 6. In DNA form, the CDR3 reads TGTGCCAGCAGCTTATACACTAGCGGGAGGAGAACCGGGGAGCTGTTTTTT. It translates to CASSLYTSGRRTGELFF.

The chain carries TRBV7-2 and TRBJ1-5; D call uncertain. The V gene's germline CDR1 is SGHTA and CDR2 FQGNSA. CDR3 length equals 12 residues. The V end was cut by 1 base, the J end by 5 bases, with 3 bases between. In DNA, the CDR3 is TGTGCCAGCAGCTTAGATTATCAGCCCCAGCATTTT. Protein: CASSLDYQPQHF.

This clonotype was detected many times. V usage is TRBV7-6 and J usage is TRBJ1-6; D is unresolved. V lost 5 bases and J 10 bases, leaving 15 bases between the germline ends. The CDR3 has 14 amino acids. Germline assignment: CDR1 SGHVS and CDR2 FNYEAQ. The CDR3 nucleotides read TGTGCCAGCAGCCTGGACGGCTTAGGGTCACCCCTCCACTTT. This translates into CASSLDGLGSPLHF. The full variable domain, completed using reference TRBV7-6 and TRBJ1-6, is GAGVSQSPRYKVTKRGQDVALRCDPISGHVSLYWYRQALGQGPEFLTYFNYEAQQDKSGLPNDRFSAERPEGSISTLTIQRTEQRDSAMYRCASSLDGLGSPLHFGNGTRLTVT.

This clonotype has a count of ten or more. The rearrangement uses TRBV9 and TRBJ1-6; D is perhaps TRBD1 (5 bases). CDR1 is SGDLS, CDR2 YYNGEE, per germline. This CDR3 region has 15 residues. V was clipped by 0 bases and J by 6 bases, with 10 bases between them. CDR3 in amino acids: CASSVEGQGNSPLHF. The CDR3 coding sequence is TGTGCCAGCAGCGTAGAAGGGCAGGGTAATTCACCCCTCCACTTT. The entire variable domain, with the rest obtained from reference TRBV9 and TRBJ1-6, is as follows: DSGVTQTPKHLITATGQRVTLRCSPRSGDLSVYWYQQSLDQGLQFLIQYYNGEERAKGNILERFSAQQFPDLHSELNLSSLELGDSALYFCASSVEGQGNSPLHFGNGTRLTVT.

The rearrangement joins TRBV25-1 to TRBJ2-6; either TRBD1 or TRBD2 may supply D (6 bases each). Germline CDR1 is MGHDK and CDR2 is SYGVNS. Trimming removed 1 base at V and 0 bases at J, with 13 bases between. CDR3 length: 18 amino acids. DNA of the CDR3: TGTGCCAGCAGTGAATTGGGGGGCAGGGCCTCTGGGGCCAACGTCCTGACTTTC. Translated, it gives CASSELGGRASGANVLTF.

This clonotype was recorded many times. This chain links TRBV20-1 with TRBJ2-2; D remains unclear. CDR1 is DFQATT and CDR2 is SNEGSKA in the germline V gene (reference sequence). V was trimmed by 7 bases and J by 0 bases, leaving 18 bases between them. There are 16 residues in the CDR3. CDR3 loop: CSVPHRQKPNTGELFF. In DNA form, the CDR3 reads TGCAGTGTGCCCCATAGACAAAAACCGAACACCGGGGAGCTGTTTTTT.

This clonotype was counted a few times. The chain employs TRBV29-1 and TRBJ2-1; D might be TRBD1 (6 bases). The CDR3 has 14 amino acids. V gave up 6 bases and J gave up 2 bases, with 14 bases separating them. Germline V gene sequence: CDR1 SQVTM, CDR2 ANQGSEA. This chain's CDR3 is CSVRKDSTYNEQFF. CDR3 coding DNA: TGCAGCGTCCGAAAGGACAGCACCTACAATGAGCAGTTCTTC.

This clonotype was seen many times. The chain employs TRBV7-3 and TRBJ2-1; D not resolved. Germline CDR1 is SGHTA and CDR2 is FQGTGA. V lost 2 bases and J 5 bases, leaving 7 bases between the germline ends. The CDR3 is made up of 13 amino acids. The CDR3 DNA follows: TGTGCCAGCAGCTTACCAGGAAACAATGAGCAGTTCTTC. Its protein is CASSLPGNNEQFF.